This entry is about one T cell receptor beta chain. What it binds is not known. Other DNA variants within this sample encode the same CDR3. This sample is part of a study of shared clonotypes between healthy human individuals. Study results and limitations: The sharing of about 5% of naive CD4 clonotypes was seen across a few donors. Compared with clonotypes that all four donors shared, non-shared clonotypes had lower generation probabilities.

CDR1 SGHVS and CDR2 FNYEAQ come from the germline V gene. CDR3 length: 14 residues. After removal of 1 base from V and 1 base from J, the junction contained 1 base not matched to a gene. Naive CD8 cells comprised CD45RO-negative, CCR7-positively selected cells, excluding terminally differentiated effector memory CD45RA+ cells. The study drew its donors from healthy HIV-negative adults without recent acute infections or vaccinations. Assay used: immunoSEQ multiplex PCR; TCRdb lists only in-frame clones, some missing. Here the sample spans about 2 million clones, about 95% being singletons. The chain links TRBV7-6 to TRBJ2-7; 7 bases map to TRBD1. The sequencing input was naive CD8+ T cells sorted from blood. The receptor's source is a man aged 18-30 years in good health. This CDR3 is CASSLGDSSYEQYF. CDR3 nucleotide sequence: TGTGCCAGCAGCTTAGGGGACAGTTCCTACGAGCAGTACTTC.